This T cell receptor beta chain derives from a study of blood T cells in healthy people across ages. It was approximately 10 milliliters of peripheral blood that were drawn from each donor. Primers used in a second PCR of roughly 6 to 11 cycles were a sample-barcoded 5' primer and a J-beta primer mix. One entry per CDR3 protein results from TCRdb running MiXCR on the 5' RACE reads. The profile shows 1.5 million to 1.9 million distinct CDR3 sequences, 42% of them singletons. The germline CDR1 and CDR2 sequences are MNHEY and SVGEGT. The V gene lost 2 bases and the J gene lost 8 bases, with 14 bases spanning the gap. CDR3 length: 14 residues.

Sequencing input: blood. The TCR originated in a woman aged 18-29 years in good health. The chain has TRBV6-2 or TRBV6-3 and TRBJ2-3; perhaps TRBD2 as D (5 bases). The CDR3 loop reads CASSYTIDRGTQYF. CDR3 sequence (DNA): TGTGCCAGCAGTTACACTATCGACCGGGGTACGCAGTATTTT.